This is a list of T cell receptor beta chains from one sample in a study of T cell responses to AZD1222 COVID-19 vaccine. Clones were sequenced by immunoSEQ multiplex PCR, and TCRdb holds only the in-frame ones, with some missing. Among roughly 150,000 clones, about 90% were seen once, and the ten largest hold 1.9%. The specimen comprised peripheral blood, sampled on day 0 of AZD1222 vaccination. The source of these receptors is an adult in good health. The conserved cysteine and the conserved F or W are not part of the CDR3 here.

cdr3_aa: ASGAANEKLF
v_call: TRBV28

cdr3_aa: ASSLLIRGAGADYGYT
v_call: TRBV18

cdr3_aa: ASSRIPGTGNEKLF
v_call: TRBV28

cdr3_aa: ASSLGAATEAF
v_call: TRBV7-9

cdr3_aa: ASSFGAGTKETQY
v_call: TRBV28

cdr3_aa: ASSLTGYNEKLF
v_call: TRBV7-2

cdr3_aa: ASSRRSGVTNEKLF
v_call: TRBV6-2/TRBV6-3

cdr3_aa: ASSVRWTEISYEQY
v_call: TRBV7-8

cdr3_aa: ASSLGLDTQY
v_call: TRBV7-8

cdr3_aa: ASSPLQGERGYGYT
v_call: TRBV6-2/TRBV6-3

cdr3_aa: SVGADGEKLF
v_call: TRBV29-1

cdr3_aa: AWTKRGGSGNTEAF
v_call: TRBV30

cdr3_aa: SVAGGGDYGYT
v_call: TRBV29-1

cdr3_aa: ASSLNQGRQY
v_call: TRBV11-2

cdr3_aa: ASSPGGTGQPQH
v_call: TRBV18

cdr3_aa: ASSFGLAGFDEQF
v_call: TRBV27

cdr3_aa: ARSLFLEGSDEQY
v_call: TRBV5-3

cdr3_aa: ASSWAGDEKLF
v_call: TRBV4-1

cdr3_aa: ASSQEAPLDYNEQF
v_call: TRBV14

cdr3_aa: ASSIHRVAEAF
v_call: TRBV27

cdr3_aa: ASSVALHRGGYNEQF
v_call: TRBV9

cdr3_aa: ASSPFVFGDKGNTIY
v_call: TRBV18

cdr3_aa: ASTRAPGGNQPQH
v_call: TRBV2

cdr3_aa: ASSMSSEQY
v_call: TRBV19

cdr3_aa: ASSPSGLAGAGELF
v_call: TRBV5-1

cdr3_aa: ASSLPGYEQY
v_call: TRBV27

cdr3_aa: ASSQEAGSGANVLT
v_call: TRBV4-3

cdr3_aa: ASSPSEAPGNTIY
v_call: TRBV18

cdr3_aa: ASRRDSTIDPGANVLT
v_call: TRBV7-3

cdr3_aa: AISGVRGTGEAAF
v_call: TRBV10-3

cdr3_aa: ASSMVNTEAF
v_call: TRBV19

cdr3_aa: ASSILGEAF
v_call: TRBV6-2/TRBV6-3

cdr3_aa: ASSSRQGTYEQY
v_call: TRBV28

cdr3_aa: ASSQRQPGGTQY
v_call: TRBV7-7

cdr3_aa: ASSQVRRVGAF
v_call: TRBV3-1/TRBV3-2

cdr3_aa: ASSPLSTEAF
v_call: TRBV18

cdr3_aa: ASSQDFGTGSYEQY
v_call: TRBV4-3

cdr3_aa: ASSVEQGSYEQY
v_call: TRBV9

cdr3_aa: ASSVGGRGTYNEQF
v_call: TRBV9

cdr3_aa: ASSGRTGQPYEQY
v_call: TRBV9

cdr3_aa: ASSQDKGMYNEQF
v_call: TRBV4-1

cdr3_aa: ASSVGDSSGTNEQF
v_call: TRBV9

cdr3_aa: ASSQEVDRGLDYGYT
v_call: TRBV3-1/TRBV3-2

cdr3_aa: ASTPRVGDNSPLH
v_call: TRBV7-2

cdr3_aa: SVRTLFPGMTFIDGYT
v_call: TRBV29-1

cdr3_aa: ASSSRTGVENEQF
v_call: TRBV7-9

cdr3_aa: ASSESGRVENQPQH
v_call: TRBV2